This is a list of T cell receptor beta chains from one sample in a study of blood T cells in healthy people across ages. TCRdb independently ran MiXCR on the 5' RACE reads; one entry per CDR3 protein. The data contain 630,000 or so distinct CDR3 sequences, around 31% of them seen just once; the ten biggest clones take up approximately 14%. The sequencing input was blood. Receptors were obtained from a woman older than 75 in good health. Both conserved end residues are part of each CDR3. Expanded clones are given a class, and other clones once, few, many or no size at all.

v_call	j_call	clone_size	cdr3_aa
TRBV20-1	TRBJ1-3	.	CSALDRAKGNTIYF
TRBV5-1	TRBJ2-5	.	CASSQVIAGGVRETQYF
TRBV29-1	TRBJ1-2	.	CSVEGRWGPGYGYTF
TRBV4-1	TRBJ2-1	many	CASSQPGLAGGHNEQFF
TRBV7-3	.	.	CTSSLRRGSQETQYF
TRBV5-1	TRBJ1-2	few	CASSPPPGEVNYGYTF
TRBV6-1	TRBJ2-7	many	CASSPLRGGSSYEQYF
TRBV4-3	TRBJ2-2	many	CASSQWVGQVDHRELFF
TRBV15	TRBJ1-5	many	CATSRDSGGRGNQPQHF
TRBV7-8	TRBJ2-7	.	CASSRTSGTGIPYEQYF
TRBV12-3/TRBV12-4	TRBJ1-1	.	CASSSGQHMNTEALF
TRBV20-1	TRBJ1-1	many	CSATSSRGMAEAFF
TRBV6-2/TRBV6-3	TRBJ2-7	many	CASTEGGTNSYEQYF
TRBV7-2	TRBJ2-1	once	CASNTAGGIGEQFF
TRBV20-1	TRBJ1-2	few	CSATEPQGDYGYTF
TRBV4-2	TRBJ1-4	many	CASSQISQGGQNEKLFF
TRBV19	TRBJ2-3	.	CASKPGQDGDTQYF
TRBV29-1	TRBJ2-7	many	CSVEGTYEQYF
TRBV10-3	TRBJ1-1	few	CATTPGVGWGAEAFF
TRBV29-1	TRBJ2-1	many	CSVGHGPGEQFF
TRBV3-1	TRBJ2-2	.	CASSRTSGGINTGELFF
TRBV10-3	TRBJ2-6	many	CAISNSLRNSGANVLTF
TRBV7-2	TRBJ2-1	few	CASSLASLRGGYYEQFF
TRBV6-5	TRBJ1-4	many	CASSTRTGSNEKLFF
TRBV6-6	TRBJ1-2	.	CASERQGAGYTF
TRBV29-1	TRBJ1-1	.	CSVMETEAFF
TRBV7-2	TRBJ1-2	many	CASSIRDRGRATF
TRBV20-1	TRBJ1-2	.	CGARGQGAAGYTF